This TCR beta chain was identified in a study of blood T cell repertoires in COVID-19. TCRdb's copy holds only in-frame clones and misses some; the assay was immunoSEQ multiplex PCR. Seen here are about 360,000 clones, approximately 82% observed once, and the top ten hold 3%. This clone was seen only a few times. Unmatched junction bases numbered 15, after V lost 5 bases and J lost 5 bases. CDR1 and CDR2 (germline): SEHNR, FQNEAQ (reference sequence). This CDR3 has 17 amino acids. The clonotype comes from a man aged 30-40 years with active or convalescent COVID-19. V and J are TRBV7-9 and TRBJ1-1, with 9 bases lining up with TRBD1. Sequenced material: peripheral blood. The CDR3 sequence: CASSDVVTGGRWTEAFF. CDR3 DNA: TGTGCCAGCAGCGATGTCGTCACAGGGGGCCGATGGACTGAAGCTTTCTTT.